A single sample gave rise to the 10 T cell receptor beta chains below, sequenced in a study of blood T cells in healthy people across ages. Then a second PCR, running roughly 7 to 11 cycles, was carried out with a sample-barcoded 5' primer and a J-beta primer mix. TCRdb re-derived calls from the 5' RACE reads in MiXCR, one entry per CDR3 protein. The sample carries about 730,000 distinct CDR3 sequences, roughly 47% recorded once. Material for sequencing was blood. The receptors come from a woman aged 55-70 years in good health.

This clonotype turned up a few times. This chain joins TRBV7-2 and TRBJ1-6; TRBD1 agrees at 8 bases. The germline CDR1 and CDR2 sequences are SGHTA and FQGNSA. The junction had 10 bases not matched to a gene; V was cut back by 5 bases and J by 10 bases. The CDR3 contains 15 residues. This CDR3 is CASSARTGLGSPLHF. CDR3 bases: TGTGCCAGCAGCGCCAGGACAGGGTTAGGGTCACCCCTCCACTTT.

The chain is built from TRBV30 and TRBJ2-1; 7 bases fit TRBD2. Germline CDR1 reads GTSNPN; CDR2 reads SVGIG (reference sequence). The trim removed 2 bases at V and 7 bases at J, leaving 8 bases unmatched. This CDR3 is built from 14 residues. The CDR3 DNA reads TGTGCCTGGAGTTTCGAGCGGGGTGAGAATGAGCAGTTCTTC. Its translation is CAWSFERGENEQFF.

This clonotype turned up a few times. The V and J genes are TRBV10-3 and TRBJ2-6; a possible D gene is TRBD1 (6 bases). The V end lost 0 bases, the J end lost 0 bases, and 15 bases lay between the germline ends. Germline V CDR1 and CDR2: ENHRY, SYGVKD. The length of the CDR3 is 19 residues. Here the CDR3 reads CAISESSQGVSSGANVLTF. For the CDR3, the DNA is TGTGCCATCAGTGAGTCATCACAGGGTGTTAGCTCTGGGGCCAACGTCCTGACTTTC.

At least ten counts were recorded for this clonotype. The chain recombines TRBV7-2 with TRBJ1-1; possibly TRBD1 for D (6 bases). Germline-derived CDR1 and CDR2 are SGHTA and FQGNSA. The V end lost 3 bases, the J end lost 1 base, and 6 bases lay between the germline ends. The CDR3 is made up of 13 amino acids. The CDR3 here is CASSLGQNTEAFF. The CDR3 nucleotides read TGTGCCAGCAGCTTGGGACAGAACACTGAAGCTTTCTTT.

V usage is TRBV9 and J usage is TRBJ1-3; D perhaps matches TRBD1 (5 bases). Germline V gene lookup returns CDR1 SGDLS and CDR2 YYNGEE. The germline V and J ends were trimmed by 0 bases and 3 bases, with 16 bases remaining between them. The CDR3 runs 17 residues. CDR3 sequence reads: CASSVGGGGVDGNTIYF. The CDR3 bases are TGTGCCAGCAGCGTAGGGGGCGGTGGGGTAGATGGAAACACCATATATTTT.

The rearrangement uses TRBV7-2 and TRBJ2-2, with TRBD2 matching over 7 bases. V shed 6 bases and J 4 bases; nucleotides not matched to a gene: 5. CDR1 and CDR2 from the germline V gene are SGHTA and FQGNSA. This CDR3 is 14 amino acids long. The DNA for the CDR3 is TGTGCCAGCAGGTTCCCTAGCGGCACCGGGGAGCTGTTTTTT. Amino acids: CASRFPSGTGELFF.

This chain's CDR3 is CAGITGRGPSETQYF. In DNA, the CDR3 is TGCGCCGGCATCACGGGGAGGGGGCCCTCTGAGACCCAGTACTTC. This rearrangement joins TRBV5-1 to TRBJ2-5, with D perhaps matching TRBD1 or TRBD2 (7 bases each). Germline assignment: CDR1 SGHRS and CDR2 YFSETQ. V was clipped by 10 bases and J by 5 bases, with 24 bases between them. The CDR3 runs to 15 residues.

V is TRBV9 and J is TRBJ2-1, with D perhaps TRBD1 (5 bases). Between the trimmed V and J ends, which lost 4 bases and 8 bases, there was a span of 13 bases. CDR1 and CDR2 from the germline V gene are SGDLS and YYNGEE. The CDR3 covers 13 residues. CDR3 nucleotides: TGTGCCAGCAGCCTATCCCCCAGGGATGAGCAGTTCTTC. The encoded protein is CASSLSPRDEQFF.

This clonotype was seen more than once but under ten times. V gene TRBV20-1 combines with J gene TRBJ2-4; D is uncertain. Trimming took 3 bases from V and 13 from J, leaving 13 bases between them. The CDR3 totals 11 residues. The germline V gene has CDR1 DFQATT and CDR2 SNEGSKA (reference sequence). DNA for the CDR3: TGCAGTGCTAGCCAGCAGGTTGAGCAGTACTTC. It translates to CSASQQVEQYF.

This clonotype was seen at least ten times. A much more abundant neighbour one base away suggests this may be a read error. The chain joins TRBV11-2 to TRBJ2-5; 8 nucleotides align to TRBD1. CDR3 length: 14 amino acids. V was pared by 3 bases and J by 11 bases, with 11 bases of the junction left unmatched. Germline values: CDR1 SGHAT, CDR2 FQNNGV. The CDR3 loop is CASSLGQVYNEQYF. The CDR3 DNA reads TGTGCCAGCAGCTTGGGACAGGTCTACAATGAGCAGTACTTC.